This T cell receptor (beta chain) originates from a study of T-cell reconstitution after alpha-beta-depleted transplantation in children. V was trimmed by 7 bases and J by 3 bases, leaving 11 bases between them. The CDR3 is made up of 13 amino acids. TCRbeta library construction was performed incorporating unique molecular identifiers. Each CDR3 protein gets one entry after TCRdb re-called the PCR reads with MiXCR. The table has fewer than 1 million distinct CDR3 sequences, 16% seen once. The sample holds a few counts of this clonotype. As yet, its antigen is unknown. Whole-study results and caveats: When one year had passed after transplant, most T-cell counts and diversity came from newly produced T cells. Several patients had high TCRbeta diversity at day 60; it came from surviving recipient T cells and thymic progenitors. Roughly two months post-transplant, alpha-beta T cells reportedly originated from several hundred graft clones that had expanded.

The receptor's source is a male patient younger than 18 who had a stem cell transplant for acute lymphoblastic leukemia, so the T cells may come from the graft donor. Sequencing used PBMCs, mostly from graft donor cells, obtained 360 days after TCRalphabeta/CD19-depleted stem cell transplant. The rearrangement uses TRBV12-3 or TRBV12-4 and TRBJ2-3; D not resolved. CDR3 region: CASTLTWTDTQYF. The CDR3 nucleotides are TGTGCCAGCACCCTGACTTGGACAGATACGCAGTATTTT.